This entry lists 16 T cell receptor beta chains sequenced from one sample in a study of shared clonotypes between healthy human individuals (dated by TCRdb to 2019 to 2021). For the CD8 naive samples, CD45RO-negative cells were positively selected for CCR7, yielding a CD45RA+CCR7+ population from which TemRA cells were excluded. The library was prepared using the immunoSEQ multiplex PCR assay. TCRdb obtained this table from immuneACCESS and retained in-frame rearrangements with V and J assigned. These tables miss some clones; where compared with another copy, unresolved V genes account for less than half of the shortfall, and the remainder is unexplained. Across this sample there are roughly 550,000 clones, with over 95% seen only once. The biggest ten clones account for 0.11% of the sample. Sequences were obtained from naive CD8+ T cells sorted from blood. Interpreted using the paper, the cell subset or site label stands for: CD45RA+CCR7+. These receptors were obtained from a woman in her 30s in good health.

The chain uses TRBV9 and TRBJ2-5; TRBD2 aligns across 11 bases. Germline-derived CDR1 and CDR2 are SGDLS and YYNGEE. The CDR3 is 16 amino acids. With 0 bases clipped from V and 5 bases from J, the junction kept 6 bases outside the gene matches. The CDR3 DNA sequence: TGTGCCAGCAGCGTAGGACTAGCGGGAAGGGGGGAGACCCAGTACTTC. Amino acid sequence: CASSVGLAGRGETQYF.

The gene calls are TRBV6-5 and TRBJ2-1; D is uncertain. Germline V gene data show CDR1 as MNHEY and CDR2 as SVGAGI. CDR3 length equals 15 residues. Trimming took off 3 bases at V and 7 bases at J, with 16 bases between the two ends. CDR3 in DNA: TGTGCCAGCAGTTATTTCGATTCACCAGAGAATGAGCAGTTCTTC. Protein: CASSYFDSPENEQFF.

Here the CDR3 reads CASSLLHSLNQPQHF. The CDR3 DNA sequence: TGCGCCAGCAGCCTCCTCCACAGCCTGAATCAGCCCCAGCATTTT. J is TRBJ1-5 and V is TRBV4-1; D gene unclear. From germline, CDR1 is MGHRA and CDR2 YSYEKL. The CDR3 loop spans 15 amino acids. Deletions cut 4 bases from V and 4 bases from J, with 14 bases between.

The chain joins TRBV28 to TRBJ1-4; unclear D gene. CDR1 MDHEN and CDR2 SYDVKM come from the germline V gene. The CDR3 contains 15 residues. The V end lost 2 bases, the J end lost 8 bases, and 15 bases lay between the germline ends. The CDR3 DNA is TGTGCCAGCAGTTTACTGCATCGAAGGCGCGAAAAACTGTTTTTT. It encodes CASSLLHRRREKLFF. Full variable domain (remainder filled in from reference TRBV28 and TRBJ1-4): DVKVTQSSRYLVKRTGEKVFLECVQDMDHENMFWYRQDPGLGLRLIYFSYDVKMKEKGDIPEGYSVSREKKERFSLILESASTNQTSMYLCASSLLHRRREKLFFGSGTQLSVL.

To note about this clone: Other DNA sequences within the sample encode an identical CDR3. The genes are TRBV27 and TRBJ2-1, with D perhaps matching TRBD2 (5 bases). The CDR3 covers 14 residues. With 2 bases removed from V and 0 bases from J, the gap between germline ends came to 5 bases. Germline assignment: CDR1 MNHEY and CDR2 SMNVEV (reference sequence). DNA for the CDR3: TGTGCCAGCAGTTTAGCGGGCTCCTACAATGAGCAGTTCTTC. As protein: CASSLAGSYNEQFF.

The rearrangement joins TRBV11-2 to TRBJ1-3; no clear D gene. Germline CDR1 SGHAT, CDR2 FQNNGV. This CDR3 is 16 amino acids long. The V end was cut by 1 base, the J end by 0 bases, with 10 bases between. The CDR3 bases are TGTGCCAGCAGCTTAGTCCCAGGCACCTCTGGAAACACCATATATTTT. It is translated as CASSLVPGTSGNTIYF.

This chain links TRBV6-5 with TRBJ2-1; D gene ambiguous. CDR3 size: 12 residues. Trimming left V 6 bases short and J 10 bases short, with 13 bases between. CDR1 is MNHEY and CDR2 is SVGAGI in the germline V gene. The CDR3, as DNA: TGTGCCAGCAGAACCGATTTCGCGGAGCAGTTCTTC. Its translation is CASRTDFAEQFF.

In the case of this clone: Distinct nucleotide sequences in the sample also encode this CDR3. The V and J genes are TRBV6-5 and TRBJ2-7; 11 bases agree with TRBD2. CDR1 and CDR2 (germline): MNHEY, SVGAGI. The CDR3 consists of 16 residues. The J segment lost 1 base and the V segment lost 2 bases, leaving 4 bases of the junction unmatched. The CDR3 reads CASSYGTSGSSYEQYF. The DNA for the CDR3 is TGTGCCAGCAGTTACGGAACTAGCGGGAGTTCCTACGAGCAGTACTTC.

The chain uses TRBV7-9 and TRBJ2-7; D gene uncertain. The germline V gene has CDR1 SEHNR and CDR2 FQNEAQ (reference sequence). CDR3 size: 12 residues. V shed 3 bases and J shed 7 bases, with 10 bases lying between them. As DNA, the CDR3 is TGTGCCAGCAGCTTCCATTCCCAGGAGCAGTACTTC. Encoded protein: CASSFHSQEQYF.

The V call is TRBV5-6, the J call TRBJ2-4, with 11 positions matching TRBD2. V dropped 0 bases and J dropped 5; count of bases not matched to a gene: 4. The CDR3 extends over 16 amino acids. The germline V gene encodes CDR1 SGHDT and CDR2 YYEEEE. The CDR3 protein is CASSLESSGRENIQYF. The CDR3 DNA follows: TGTGCCAGCAGCTTGGAGAGTAGCGGGAGGGAAAACATTCAGTACTTC.

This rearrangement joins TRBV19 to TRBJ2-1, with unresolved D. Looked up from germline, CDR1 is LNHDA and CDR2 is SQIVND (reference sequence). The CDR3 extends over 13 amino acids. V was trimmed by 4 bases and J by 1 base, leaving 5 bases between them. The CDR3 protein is CASSRVSYNEQFF. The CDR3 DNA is TGTGCCAGTAGTAGGGTTTCCTACAATGAGCAGTTCTTC. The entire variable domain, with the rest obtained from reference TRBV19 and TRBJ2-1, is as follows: DGGITQSPKYLFRKEGQNVTLSCEQNLNHDAMYWYRQDPGQGLRLIYYSQIVNDFQKGDIAEGYSVSREKKESFPLTVTSAQKNPTAFYLCASSRVSYNEQFFGPGTRLTVL.

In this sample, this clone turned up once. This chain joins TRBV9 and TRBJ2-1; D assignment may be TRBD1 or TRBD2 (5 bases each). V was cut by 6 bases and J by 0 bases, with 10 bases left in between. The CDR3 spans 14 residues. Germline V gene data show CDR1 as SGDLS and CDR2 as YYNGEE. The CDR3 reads CASTGPNSYNEQFF. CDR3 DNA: TGTGCCAGCACGGGACCGAACTCCTACAATGAGCAGTTCTTC.

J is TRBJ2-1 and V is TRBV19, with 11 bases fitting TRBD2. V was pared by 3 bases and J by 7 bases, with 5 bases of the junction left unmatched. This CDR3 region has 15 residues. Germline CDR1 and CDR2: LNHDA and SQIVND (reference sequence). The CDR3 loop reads CASSIGTSGRNEQFF. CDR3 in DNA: TGTGCCAGTAGTATTGGGACTAGCGGTCGTAATGAGCAGTTCTTC.

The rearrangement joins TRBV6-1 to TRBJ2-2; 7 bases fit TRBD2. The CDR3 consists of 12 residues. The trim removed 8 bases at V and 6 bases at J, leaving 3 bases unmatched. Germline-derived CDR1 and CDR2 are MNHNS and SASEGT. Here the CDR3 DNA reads TGTGCCAGCGCCGCGGGAGCCGGGGAGCTGTTTTTT. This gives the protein CASAAGAGELFF.

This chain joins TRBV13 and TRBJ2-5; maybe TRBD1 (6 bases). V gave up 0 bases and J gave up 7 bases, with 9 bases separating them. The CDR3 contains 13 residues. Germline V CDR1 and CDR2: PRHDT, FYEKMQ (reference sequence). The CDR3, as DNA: TGTGCCAGCAGCTTAGGACAGGGCGGGACCCAGTACTTC. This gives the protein CASSLGQGGTQYF.

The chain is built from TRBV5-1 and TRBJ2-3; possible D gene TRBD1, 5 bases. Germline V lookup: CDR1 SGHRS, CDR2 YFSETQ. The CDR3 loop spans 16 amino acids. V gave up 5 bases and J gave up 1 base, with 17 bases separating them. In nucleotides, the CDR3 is TGCGCCAGCAGACAGGACCCTAGGTCTGGCACAGATACGCAGTATTTT. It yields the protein CASRQDPRSGTDTQYF.